This record concerns one T cell receptor beta chain sequence. Its antigen is as yet unknown. Primed by a sample-barcoded 5' primer and a J-beta primer mix, a second PCR proceeded for 7 to 11 cycles. All samples gave at least 2.5 million CDR3-containing paired-end reads. MiXCR, run by TCRdb on the 5' RACE reads, gives a single entry per CDR3 protein. The sample consists of approximately 1,700,000 distinct CDR3 sequences, about two fifths of them appearing once. Between the trimmed V and J ends, which lost 3 bases and 1 base, there was a span of 6 bases. This CDR3 region has 14 residues. CDR1 KGHDR and CDR2 SFDVKD come from the germline V gene. The data stem from a study of blood T cells in healthy people across ages. Study context: Per two T cells, about one barcoded beta molecule was captured through template switching. Study observations and caveats: Diversity estimates drawn from one million T cells were deemed underestimates.

Each donor's blood draw was approximately 10 milliliters of peripheral blood. This chain uses TRBV24-1 with TRBJ1-5; D gene uncertain. This TCR was sampled from a human donor in good health. Sample: blood. CDR3: CATSDRGSNQPQHF. In DNA form, the CDR3 reads TGTGCCACCAGTGATCGGGGAAGCAATCAGCCCCAGCATTTT.